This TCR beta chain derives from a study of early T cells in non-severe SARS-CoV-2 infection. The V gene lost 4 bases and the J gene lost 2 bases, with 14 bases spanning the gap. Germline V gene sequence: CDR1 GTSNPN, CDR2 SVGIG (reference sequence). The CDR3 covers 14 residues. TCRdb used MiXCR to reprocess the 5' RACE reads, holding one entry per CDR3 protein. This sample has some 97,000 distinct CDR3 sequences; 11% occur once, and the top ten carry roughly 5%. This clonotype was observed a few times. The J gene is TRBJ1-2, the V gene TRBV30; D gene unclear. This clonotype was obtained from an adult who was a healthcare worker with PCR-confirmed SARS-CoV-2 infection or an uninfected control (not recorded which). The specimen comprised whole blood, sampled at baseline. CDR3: CAWTHPGLNYGYTF. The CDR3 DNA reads TGTGCCTGGACCCACCCGGGGTTAAACTATGGCTACACCTTC.